These 17 T cell receptor beta chains share one sample of origin, sequenced in a study of OX40 agonist ivuxolimab in advanced cancers. Sequenced by immunoSEQ multiplex PCR; TCRdb stores in-frame clones only, minus some. The sample holds approximately 70,000 clones; 85% to 90% are singletons and the top ten take around 0.92%. This material consisted of CD4+ or CD8+ T cells sorted from blood, taken in a trial of the OX40 agonist ivuxolimab. The receptor source for this set is an adult with an advanced solid tumor such as melanoma, head and neck, liver or kidney cancer.

The J gene is TRBJ1-2, the V gene TRBV29-1, with D perhaps TRBD1 (5 bases). V gave up 7 bases and J gave up 4 bases, with 13 bases separating them. The CDR3 sequence is 12 residues long. Per the germline V gene, CDR1 is SQVTM and CDR2 is ANQGSEA. This CDR3 is CSGGDGRYGYTF. The DNA for the CDR3 is TGCAGCGGGGGGGACGGGCGCTATGGCTACACCTTC.

The rearrangement links TRBV27 to TRBJ2-3; possibly TRBD2 for D (6 bases). Germline CDR1 is MNHEY and CDR2 is SMNVEV (reference sequence). V gave up 3 bases and J gave up 3 bases, with 13 bases separating them. There are 15 residues in the CDR3. The CDR3 DNA follows: TGTGCCAGCAGTTTGTGGCTAGCGACTACAGATACGCAGTATTTT. Translated, it gives CASSLWLATTDTQYF.

J is TRBJ2-1 and V is TRBV12-5; 10 bases are shared with TRBD1. Germline V gives CDR1 LGHNT, CDR2 FRNRAP. After removal of 8 bases from V and 6 bases from J, the junction contained 4 bases not matched to a gene. This CDR3 comprises 13 residues. The CDR3 sequence: CASLGQGINEQFF. CDR3 coding DNA: TGTGCTAGTTTGGGACAGGGGATCAATGAGCAGTTCTTC.

The V call is TRBV19, the J call TRBJ2-4; TRBD2 agrees at 9 bases. The CDR3 has 15 amino acids. J lost 9 bases, V lost 6 bases, and 12 bases had no gene match. Germline V gene sequence: CDR1 LNHDA, CDR2 SQIVND (reference sequence). CDR3 sequence (DNA): TGTGCCAGTAGCCCCATAGCGGGAGAGCGGGGCATTCAGTACTTC. Translating it yields CASSPIAGERGIQYF.

The chain joins TRBV28 to TRBJ2-1, with a possible D match to TRBD2 (6 bases). The CDR3 is 13 residues long. The V gene's germline CDR1 is MDHEN and CDR2 SYDVKM. V was clipped by 6 bases and J by 7 bases, with 13 bases between them. The CDR3 nucleotides are TGTGCCAGCAGCCGGCCCGGGGGTAATGAGCAGTTCTTC. This codes for CASSRPGGNEQFF.

The genes are TRBV5-1 and TRBJ1-2; a weak D match, TRBD1 (6 bases). The CDR3 sequence is 15 residues long. Trimming took 4 bases from V and 10 from J, leaving 23 bases between them. Looked up from germline, CDR1 is SGHRS and CDR2 is YFSETQ. Here the CDR3 reads CASSLPRGQGRDYTF. CDR3 sequence (DNA): TGCGCCAGCAGCCTCCCTCGGGGGCAGGGACGAGACTACACCTTC.

V usage is TRBV7-9 and J usage is TRBJ2-7; D possibly matches TRBD1 or TRBD2 (5 bases each). V shed 0 bases and J shed 7 bases, with 22 bases lying between them. CDR3 length: 17 amino acids. Germline V gives CDR1 SEHNR, CDR2 FQNEAQ (reference sequence). CDR3 residues: CASSLARSAGPGLEQYF. In DNA form, the CDR3 reads TGTGCCAGCAGCTTAGCGCGGTCGGCAGGGCCGGGGCTGGAGCAGTACTTC.

V gene TRBV11-3 combines with J gene TRBJ2-7; D is unresolved. This CDR3 contains 11 residues. CDR1 is SGHNT, CDR2 YENEEA, per germline. V gave up 5 bases and J gave up 6 bases, with 8 bases separating them. CDR3 nucleotide sequence: TGTGCCAGCAGCCACAGTGGCGAGCAGTACTTC. It specifies CASSHSGEQYF.

The chain employs TRBV7-2 and TRBJ1-5; D uncertain. The CDR3 contains 12 residues. Trimming left V 4 bases short and J 8 bases short, with 9 bases between. Per the germline V gene, CDR1 is SGHTA and CDR2 is FQGNSA. CDR3 bases: TGTGCCAGCAGCTCCCCTAACGAGCCCCAGCATTTT. This sequence encodes CASSSPNEPQHF.

The V gene is TRBV10-2, the J gene TRBJ2-2; D not resolved. The germline gives CDR1 WSHSY, CDR2 SAAADI. Trimming took off 3 bases at V and 5 bases at J, with 7 bases between the two ends. CDR3 length equals 13 residues. The CDR3 sequence: CASSERETGELFF. CDR3 in DNA: TGCGCCAGCAGTGAAAGGGAAACCGGGGAGCTGTTTTTT.

The chain joins TRBV4-1 to TRBJ1-1; D ambiguous. Trimming took 1 base from V and 1 from J, leaving 19 bases between them. From germline, CDR1 is MGHRA and CDR2 YSYEKL. CDR3 length: 18 amino acids. The CDR3 nucleotides are TGCGCCAGCAGCCAAGGGAGGCCGTTCAGGATGAGGAACACTGAAGCTTTCTTT. Residues: CASSQGRPFRMRNTEAFF.

The rearrangement joins TRBV9 to TRBJ2-7; TRBD2 matches 7 bases. The CDR3 is 11 amino acids. Germline V CDR1 and CDR2: SGDLS, YYNGEE. With V trimmed by 7 bases and J by 5 bases, 3 bases remained unmatched. This CDR3 reads CASPTSHEQYF. CDR3 nucleotides: TGTGCCAGCCCGACTAGCCACGAGCAGTACTTC.

This chain connects TRBV14 to TRBJ1-3; D is perhaps TRBD1 (5 bases). The CDR3 covers 14 residues. The germline V and J ends were trimmed by 5 bases and 4 bases, with 12 bases remaining between them. From germline, CDR1 is SGHDN and CDR2 FVKESK. As DNA, the CDR3 is TGTGCCAGCAGCTTAGGGGAGACCGGAAACACCATATATTTT. Its protein is CASSLGETGNTIYF.

In this sample, this clone turned up once. V gene TRBV7-6 combines with J gene TRBJ1-1; a weak D match, TRBD1 (6 bases). The CDR3 covers 15 residues. V gave up 5 bases and J gave up 3 bases, with 16 bases separating them. Germline lookup yields CDR1 SGHVS and CDR2 FNYEAQ. The CDR3, as DNA: TGTGCCAGCAGCCCGTACGGGGGCGCGGACACTGAAGCTTTCTTT. It specifies CASSPYGGADTEAFF.

V is TRBV28 and J is TRBJ1-4; D is ambiguous. There are 13 residues in the CDR3. Per germline, CDR1 MDHEN and CDR2 SYDVKM. Deletions cut 3 bases from V and 4 bases from J, with 6 bases between. CDR3 residues: CASSLSVNEKLFF. CDR3 in DNA: TGTGCCAGCAGTTTGTCGGTTAATGAAAAACTGTTTTTT.

The chain combines TRBV28 with TRBJ2-5; D is possibly TRBD1 (5 bases). This CDR3 contains 11 residues. Germline V gives CDR1 MDHEN, CDR2 SYDVKM. Trimming pared 5 bases from V and 9 bases from J, leaving 10 bases between. The CDR3 coding sequence is TGTGCCAGCAGTAGTAGCAGGGCCCAGTACTTC. It translates to CASSSSRAQYF.

The V gene is TRBV15, the J gene TRBJ2-5; D may be TRBD2 (5 bases). V lost 1 base, J lost 0 bases, and 15 bases lay in between. This CDR3 has 17 residues. The germline CDR1 and CDR2 sequences are LNHNV and YYDKDF (reference sequence). CDR3 nucleotide sequence: TGTGCCACCAGCAGAGGGGCTAGCCGACCGTACCAAGAGACCCAGTACTTC. As protein: CATSRGASRPYQETQYF.